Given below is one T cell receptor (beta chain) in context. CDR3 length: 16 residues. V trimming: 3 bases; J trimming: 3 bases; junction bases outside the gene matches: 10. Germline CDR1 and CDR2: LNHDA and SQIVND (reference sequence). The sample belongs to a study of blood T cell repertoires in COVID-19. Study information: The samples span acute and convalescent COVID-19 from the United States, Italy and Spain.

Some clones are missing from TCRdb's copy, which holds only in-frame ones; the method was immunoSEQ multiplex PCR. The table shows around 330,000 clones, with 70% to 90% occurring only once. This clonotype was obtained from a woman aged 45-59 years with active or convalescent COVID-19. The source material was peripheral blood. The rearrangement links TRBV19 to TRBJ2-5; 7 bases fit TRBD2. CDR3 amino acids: CASSIGVVAGEETQYF. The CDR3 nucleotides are TGTGCCAGTAGTATCGGCGTTGTGGCGGGAGAAGAGACCCAGTACTTC.